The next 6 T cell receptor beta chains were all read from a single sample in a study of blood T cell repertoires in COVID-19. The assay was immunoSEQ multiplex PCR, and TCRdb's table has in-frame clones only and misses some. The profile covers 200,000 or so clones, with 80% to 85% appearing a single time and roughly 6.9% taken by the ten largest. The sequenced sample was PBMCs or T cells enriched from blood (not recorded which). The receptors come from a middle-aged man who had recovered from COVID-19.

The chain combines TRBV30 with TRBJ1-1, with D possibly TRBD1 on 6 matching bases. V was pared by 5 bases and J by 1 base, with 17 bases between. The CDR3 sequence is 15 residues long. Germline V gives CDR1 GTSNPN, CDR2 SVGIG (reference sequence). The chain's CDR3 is CAWAQKTGGNTEAFF. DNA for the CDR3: TGTGCCTGGGCCCAAAAGACAGGCGGGAACACTGAAGCTTTCTTT.

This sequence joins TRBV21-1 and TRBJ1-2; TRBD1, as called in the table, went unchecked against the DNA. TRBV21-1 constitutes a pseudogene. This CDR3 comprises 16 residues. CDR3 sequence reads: CASSKTGTGRWDGYTF. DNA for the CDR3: TGTGCCAGCAGCAAAACTGGGACAGGCAGGTGGGATGGCTACACCTTC.

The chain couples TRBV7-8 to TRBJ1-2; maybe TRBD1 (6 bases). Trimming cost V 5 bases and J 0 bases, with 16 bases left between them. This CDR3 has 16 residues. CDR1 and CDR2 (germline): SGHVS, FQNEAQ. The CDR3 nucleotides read TGTGCCAGCAGCCCAATTTACAGGGAAGCTAACTATGGCTACACCTTC. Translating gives CASSPIYREANYGYTF.

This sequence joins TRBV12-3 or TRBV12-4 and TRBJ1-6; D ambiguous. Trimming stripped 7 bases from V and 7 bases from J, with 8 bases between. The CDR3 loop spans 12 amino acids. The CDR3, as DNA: TGTGCCAGCAAACCAGGCAATTCACCCCTCCACTTT. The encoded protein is CASKPGNSPLHF.

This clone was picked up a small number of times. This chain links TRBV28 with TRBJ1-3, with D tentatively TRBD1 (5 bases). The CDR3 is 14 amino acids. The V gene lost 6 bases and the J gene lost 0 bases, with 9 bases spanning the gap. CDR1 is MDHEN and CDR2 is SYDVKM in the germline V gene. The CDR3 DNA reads TGTGCCAGCAGACTCGGGGGCTCTGGAAACACCATATATTTT. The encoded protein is CASRLGGSGNTIYF. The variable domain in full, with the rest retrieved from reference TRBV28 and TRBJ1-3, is DVKVTQSSRYLVKRTGEKVFLECVQDMDHENMFWYRQDPGLGLRLIYFSYDVKMKEKGDIPEGYSVSREKKERFSLILESASTNQTSMYLCASRLGGSGNTIYFGEGSWLTVV.

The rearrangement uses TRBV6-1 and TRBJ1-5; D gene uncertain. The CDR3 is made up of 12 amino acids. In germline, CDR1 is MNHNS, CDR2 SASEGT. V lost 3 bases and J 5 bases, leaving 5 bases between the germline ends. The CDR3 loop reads CASSDGDQPQHF. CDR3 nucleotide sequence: TGTGCCAGCAGTGACGGAGATCAGCCCCAGCATTTT.